One sample yielded the 14 T cell receptor beta chains listed below, sequenced in a study of CD8+CD57+ T cells in acquired aplastic anemia. For sequencing, patients were chosen who had shown expansion of CD8+CD57+ cells by flow cytometry. CDR3 and TCR beta VDJ profiling relied on genomic DNA as the template. TCRdb passed the reads through MiXCR, listing each CDR3 protein once. The repertoire consists of about 180,000 distinct CDR3 sequences, with around 48% occurring once and the leading ten covering roughly 1.1%. The specimen was sorted CD4+, CD8+, or CD8+CD57+ T cells (not recorded which) from PBMCs. The receptors come from a human donor with aplastic anemia.

This clonotype was counted many times. This chain uses TRBV3-1 with TRBJ2-1; a weak D match, TRBD2 (5 bases). The CDR3 is 14 amino acids. Per germline, CDR1 LGHDT and CDR2 YNNKEL (reference sequence). V lost 3 bases and J 8 bases, leaving 14 bases between the germline ends. CDR3 loop: CASSQTTGGDEQFF. The CDR3 DNA reads TGTGCCAGCAGCCAGACTACCGGCGGCGATGAGCAGTTCTTC.

V and J are TRBV7-6 and TRBJ2-3; D is possibly TRBD2 (6 bases). Germline V lookup: CDR1 SGHVS, CDR2 FNYEAQ. The V and J ends lost 4 bases and 1 base respectively, with 12 bases between them. This CDR3 is 15 amino acids long. For the CDR3, the DNA is TGTGCCAGCAGCTCCACGCCGGGGGGCACAGATACGCAGTATTTT. Protein product: CASSSTPGGTDTQYF.

The chain employs TRBV7-3 and TRBJ2-7; D is unclear. The germline gives CDR1 SGHTA, CDR2 FQGTGA. This CDR3 comprises 13 residues. The ends were cut back, 2 bases at V and 0 bases at J, with 5 bases in the middle. The CDR3 reads CASSLSLSYEQYF. The CDR3 DNA reads as TGTGCCAGCAGCTTATCCCTCTCCTACGAGCAGTACTTC.

The chain is built from TRBV7-3 and TRBJ2-2; 7 bases match TRBD2. The CDR3 is made up of 15 amino acids. Germline loops: CDR1 SGHTA, CDR2 FQGTGA. Germline trimming cut 1 base from V and 8 bases from J; bases unmatched to any gene: 7. The CDR3 DNA reads TGTGCCAGCAGCTTAAAACTAGCGTCAGTAGGGGAGCTGTTTTTT. Translated, it gives CASSLKLASVGELFF. The full variable domain, rest sourced from reference TRBV7-3 and TRBJ2-2, is GAGVSQTPSNKVTEKGKYVELRCDPISGHTALYWYRQSLGQGPEFLIYFQGTGAADDSGLPNDRFFAVRPEGSVSTLKIQRTERGDSAVYLCASSLKLASVGELFFGEGSRLTVL.

This clonotype occurred many times. The J gene is TRBJ1-2, the V gene TRBV6-1; no definite D call. Germline values: CDR1 MNHNS, CDR2 SASEGT. This CDR3 is 13 amino acids long. V was clipped by 6 bases and J by 1 base, with 9 bases between them. In nucleotides, the CDR3 is TGTGCCAGCAGACTAGGGAGTAACTATGGCTACACCTTC. Its translation is CASRLGSNYGYTF.

In its sample, this clonotype was seen many times. The chain combines TRBV29-1 with TRBJ2-1, with TRBD1 identical over 10 bases. This CDR3 spans 14 amino acids. V dropped 6 bases and J dropped 5; count of bases not matched to a gene: 7. Germline V lookup: CDR1 SQVTM, CDR2 ANQGSEA. CDR3 loop: CSVRDRGWDNEQFF. The DNA for the CDR3 is TGCAGCGTGCGGGACAGGGGTTGGGACAATGAGCAGTTCTTC.

The V gene is TRBV20-1, the J gene TRBJ2-1; 16 positions match TRBD2. The CDR3 is 15 amino acids. Germline V gene sequence: CDR1 DFQATT, CDR2 SNEGSKA (reference sequence). The CDR3 DNA reads as TGCAGCGGGACTAGCGGGAGGGGGGTCTACAATGAGCAGTTCTTC. Translated, it gives CSGTSGRGVYNEQFF.

The chain employs TRBV29-1 and TRBJ2-7, with D perhaps matching TRBD1 (5 bases). Germline loops: CDR1 SQVTM, CDR2 ANQGSEA. The length of the CDR3 is 10 residues. Trimming took off 6 bases at V and 4 bases at J, with 7 bases between the two ends. The CDR3 DNA reads as TGCAGCGTCCAGGGTTACGAGCAGTACTTC. This gives the protein CSVQGYEQYF.

The CDR3 nucleotides are TGTGCCAGCAGTTCCGACAGGGGTCTCCAAGAGACCCAGTACTTC. This sequence encodes CASSSDRGLQETQYF. The V gene is TRBV5-6, the J gene TRBJ2-5, with TRBD1 identical over 8 bases. V lost 5 bases, J lost 1 base, and 7 bases stayed unmatched. There are 15 residues in the CDR3. Germline V gene sequence: CDR1 SGHDT, CDR2 YYEEEE.

The chain links TRBV20-1 to TRBJ2-7; 11 nucleotides match TRBD2. This CDR3 comprises 13 residues. J lost 4 bases, V lost 7 bases, and 6 bases had no gene match. Germline loops: CDR1 DFQATT, CDR2 SNEGSKA (reference sequence). In nucleotides, the CDR3 is TGCAGTGTTACCGGGACTAGCGGATACGAGCAGTACTTC. Translated: CSVTGTSGYEQYF.

This clonotype occurred many times. V is TRBV11-2 and J is TRBJ2-3; D not resolved. Germline assignment: CDR1 SGHAT and CDR2 FQNNGV. CDR3 length: 15 amino acids. V was shortened by 1 base and J by 2 bases, with 10 bases between the two germline ends. Here the CDR3 reads CASSLGGSSTDTQYF. CDR3 DNA: TGTGCCAGCAGCTTAGGCGGCAGCTCCACAGATACGCAGTATTTT.

The CDR3 DNA follows: TGTGCCAGTACGACTCGGGGGACCTACGAGCAGTACTTC. It encodes CASTTRGTYEQYF. The rearrangement joins TRBV19 to TRBJ2-7; tentative D call: TRBD2 (6 bases). Germline V gene lookup returns CDR1 LNHDA and CDR2 SQIVND (reference sequence). V shed 7 bases and J shed 2 bases, with 12 bases lying between them. CDR3 size: 13 residues. Together with reference TRBV19 and TRBJ2-7, the CDR3 gives the full variable domain: DGGITQSPKYLFRKEGQNVTLSCEQNLNHDAMYWYRQDPGQGLRLIYYSQIVNDFQKGDIAEGYSVSREKKESFPLTVTSAQKNPTAFYLCASTTRGTYEQYFGPGTRLTVT.

This clonotype was seen only a few times. This sequence joins TRBV19 and TRBJ2-7; 9 nucleotides agree with TRBD1. Trimming took 8 bases from V and 4 from J; bases not matched to a gene: 6. Germline CDR1 LNHDA, CDR2 SQIVND (reference sequence). The CDR3 loop spans 13 amino acids. CDR3 coding DNA: TGTGCCAGTTTTAGGGGACAGGGTTACGAGCAGTACTTC. Its translation: CASFRGQGYEQYF.

The chain employs TRBV20-1 and TRBJ1-6; a weak D match, TRBD1 (5 bases). The CDR3 has 12 amino acids. Trimming cost V 2 bases and J 13 bases, with 12 bases left between them. Germline V gene sequence: CDR1 DFQATT, CDR2 SNEGSKA (reference sequence). The CDR3 nucleotides read TGCAGTGCTAGAACGACACCAGGGCCCCTCCACTTT. It translates to CSARTTPGPLHF.